The 28 T cell receptor beta chains presented below share a single source sample, sequenced in a study of T cell responses to AZD1222 COVID-19 vaccine. Profiling relied on immunoSEQ multiplex PCR, and the TCRdb table lists in-frame clones only, not all of them. This repertoire shows around 100,000 clones, nearly 90% found once; its top ten account for about 2.5%. The sample was peripheral blood, taken 28 days after the second AZD1222 dose. The receptors come from an adult who received the AZD1222 COVID-19 vaccine.

This clone was observed a few times. The chain employs TRBV7-9 and TRBJ1-2; 8 bases line up with TRBD1. In germline, CDR1 is SEHNR, CDR2 FQNEAQ (reference sequence). Losses at the gene ends were 2 bases for V and 3 bases for J; bases not matched to a gene: 8. This CDR3 is built from 16 residues. The CDR3 DNA reads as TGTGCCAGCAGCTTATTGCGCAGGGGGCAGGACTATGGCTACACCTTC. Protein product: CASSLLRRGQDYGYTF.

The genes are TRBV5-4 and TRBJ2-5, with 12 bases fitting TRBD2. Germline values: CDR1 SGHNT, CDR2 YYREEE (reference sequence). The V segment lost 0 bases and the J segment 9 bases; nucleotides outside the gene matches: 9. CDR3 length: 16 amino acids. CDR3 in DNA: TGTGCCAGCAGCTTGGATCTGCTAGCGGGAGGGGTTCCCCAGTACTTC. Amino acid sequence: CASSLDLLAGGVPQYF.

This clone was detected only once. V is TRBV6-4 and J is TRBJ1-1; D is unresolved. CDR3 size: 13 residues. Trimming stripped 2 bases from V and 5 bases from J, with 9 bases between. Germline values: CDR1 MRHNA, CDR2 SNTAGT. CDR3 residues: CASSDRAGTEAFF. Written as DNA, the CDR3 is TGTGCCAGCAGTGACAGGGCCGGTACTGAAGCTTTCTTT.

This chain joins TRBV28 and TRBJ1-6; D remains unclear. CDR3 length equals 15 residues. Germline V gives CDR1 MDHEN, CDR2 SYDVKM. Between the trimmed V and J ends, which lost 7 bases and 0 bases, there was a span of 10 bases. The CDR3 DNA follows: TGTGCCAGCACTTTGGGGAGCTCCTATAATTCACCCCTCCACTTT. Encoded protein: CASTLGSSYNSPLHF.

The chain employs TRBV13 and TRBJ2-7, with D tentatively TRBD1 (6 bases). V shed 0 bases and J shed 2 bases, with 11 bases lying between them. This CDR3 region has 15 residues. Looked up from germline, CDR1 is PRHDT and CDR2 is FYEKMQ (reference sequence). In DNA form, the CDR3 reads TGTGCCAGCAGCTTAGGACCGGGACAAGCCTACGAGCAGTACTTC. Its translation is CASSLGPGQAYEQYF.

The chain uses TRBV7-9 and TRBJ2-1; D is undetermined. Trimming stripped 6 bases from V and 4 bases from J, with 7 bases between. CDR1 and CDR2 from the germline V gene are SEHNR and FQNEAQ (reference sequence). The CDR3 contains 12 residues. This CDR3 reads CASSTQYNEQFF. The CDR3 nucleotides are TGTGCCAGCAGTACCCAATACAATGAGCAGTTCTTC. Variable domain in full (rest from reference TRBV7-9 and TRBJ2-1): DTGVSQNPRHKITKRGQNVTFRCDPISEHNRLYWYRQTLGQGPEFLTYFQNEAQLEKSRLLSDRFSAERPKGSFSTLEIQRTEQGDSAMYLCASSTQYNEQFFGPGTRLTVL.

DNA for the CDR3: TGTGCCACCGCGACAGGGGATGAAAAACTGTTTTTT. Its translation: CATATGDEKLFF. V usage is TRBV10-3 and J usage is TRBJ1-4; TRBD1 matches 8 bases. The junction had 4 bases not matched to a gene; V was cut back by 10 bases and J by 6 bases. CDR1 is ENHRY and CDR2 is SYGVKD in the germline V gene. The CDR3 covers 12 residues.

The chain carries TRBV19 and TRBJ1-4; 9 bases match TRBD1. V shed 3 bases and J 3 bases; nucleotides not matched to a gene: 17. Germline CDR1 and CDR2: LNHDA and SQIVND (reference sequence). The CDR3 covers 20 residues. CDR3 nucleotides: TGTGCCAGTAGTATTTGGCCCACACTCGAACAGGGGGCGCCTAATGAAAAACTGTTTTTT. Amino acid sequence: CASSIWPTLEQGAPNEKLFF.

V gene TRBV7-3 combines with J gene TRBJ1-1; D is undetermined. The CDR3 sequence is 13 residues long. The ends were cut back, 3 bases at V and 4 bases at J, with 9 bases in the middle. In germline, CDR1 is SGHTA, CDR2 FQGTGA. Here the CDR3 DNA reads TGTGCCAGCAGCTTTAAAGAGGGCACTGAAGCTTTCTTT. Protein: CASSFKEGTEAFF.

The V call is TRBV7-8, the J call TRBJ2-7; TRBD2 aligns across 9 bases. The V and J ends lost 4 bases and 7 bases, in that order; junction bases with no gene match: 11. Germline values: CDR1 SGHVS, CDR2 FQNEAQ. The CDR3 covers 15 residues. The CDR3 loop is CASSSTEGGRGEQYF. In nucleotides, the CDR3 is TGTGCCAGCAGCTCCACCGAGGGCGGGAGGGGAGAGCAGTACTTC.

The sample holds one count of this clone. The rearrangement uses TRBV27 and TRBJ1-1; D gene uncertain. V lost 4 bases and J lost 8, with 14 bases in between. The CDR3 has 13 amino acids. Germline CDR1 MNHEY, CDR2 SMNVEV (reference sequence). Here the CDR3 reads CASSSPGGSEAFF. CDR3 coding DNA: TGTGCCAGCAGTTCCCCCGGAGGGTCAGAAGCTTTCTTT.

This clone was observed a handful of times. The chain couples TRBV5-1 to TRBJ1-2; D remains ambiguous. Germline CDR1 SGHRS, CDR2 YFSETQ. V dropped 1 base and J dropped 7 bases, with 2 bases sitting between them. This CDR3 region has 10 residues. The chain's CDR3 is CASSLSGYTF. The CDR3 DNA follows: TGCGCCAGCAGCTTGTCTGGCTACACCTTC.

The chain links TRBV5-5 to TRBJ1-1, with D unclear. The CDR3 covers 15 residues. CDR1 is SGHKS, CDR2 YYEKEE, per germline (reference sequence). V lost 5 bases and J lost 0, with 14 bases in between. The CDR3 protein is CASRLGRIMNTEAFF. CDR3 in DNA: TGTGCCAGCAGACTTGGCCGAATCATGAACACTGAAGCTTTCTTT. The whole variable domain, filled in from reference TRBV5-5 and TRBJ1-1, reads DAGVTQSPTHLIKTRGQQVTLRCSPISGHKSVSWYQQVLGQGPQFIFQYYEKEERGRGNFPDRFSARQFPNYSSELNVNALLLGDSALYLCASRLGRIMNTEAFFGQGTRLTVV.

V gene TRBV18 combines with J gene TRBJ1-1, with no clear D. V lost 1 base to trimming and J lost 8 bases, with 20 bases between them. CDR3 length: 16 residues. The V gene's germline CDR1 is KGHSH and CDR2 LQKENI. CDR3 amino acids: CASSPQNPAVVSEAFF. In DNA, the CDR3 is TGTGCCAGCTCACCACAAAATCCAGCCGTTGTTTCCGAAGCTTTCTTT.

This chain joins TRBV7-8 and TRBJ1-6; the D gene is possibly TRBD1 (5 bases). Per germline, CDR1 SGHVS and CDR2 FQNEAQ. The CDR3 loop spans 13 amino acids. Trimming took off 8 bases at V and 10 bases at J, with 15 bases between the two ends. The chain's CDR3 is CASGIRVGSPLHF. The CDR3 DNA reads TGTGCCAGCGGCATCAGGGTCGGCTCACCCCTCCACTTT.

The chain employs TRBV2 and TRBJ1-1; D is unresolved. The CDR3 covers 11 residues. V lost 8 bases to trimming and J lost 0 bases, with 4 bases between them. Looked up from germline, CDR1 is SNHLY and CDR2 is FYNNEI. CDR3 in DNA: TGTGCCAGCGAAATGAACACTGAAGCTTTCTTT. Its protein product is CASEMNTEAFF.

The chain employs TRBV15 and TRBJ2-1; weak D call: TRBD2 (6 bases). There are 16 residues in the CDR3. The germline V gene encodes CDR1 LNHNV and CDR2 YYDKDF (reference sequence). Trimming stripped 2 bases from V and 3 bases from J, with 14 bases between. CDR3 in amino acids: CATSRTDPGLYNEQFF. CDR3 in DNA: TGTGCCACCAGCAGAACAGATCCGGGACTCTACAATGAGCAGTTCTTC.

The chain couples TRBV14 to TRBJ2-1, with no clear D. Germline assignment: CDR1 SGHDN and CDR2 FVKESK. Trimming left V 5 bases short and J 4 bases short, with 6 bases between. CDR3 length: 12 amino acids. The CDR3: CASSRRYNEQFF. The CDR3 bases are TGTGCCAGCAGCAGGCGTTACAATGAGCAGTTCTTC. The complete variable domain, with remaining parts taken from reference TRBV14 and TRBJ2-1, reads EAGVTQFPSHSVIEKGQTVTLRCDPISGHDNLYWYRRVMGKEIKFLLHFVKESKQDESGMPNNRFLAERTGGTYSTLKVQPAELEDSGVYFCASSRRYNEQFFGPGTRLTVL.

The J gene is TRBJ2-6, the V gene TRBV25-1; D remains ambiguous. V shed 3 bases and J shed 1 base, with 4 bases lying between them. The CDR3 consists of 14 residues. The germline V gene has CDR1 MGHDK and CDR2 SYGVNS. The CDR3 region is CASSDTSGANVLTF. The CDR3 DNA follows: TGTGCCAGCAGTGACACATCTGGGGCCAACGTCCTGACTTTC.

The V call is TRBV3-1 (or the pseudogene TRBV3-2), the J call TRBJ2-1; TRBD2 matches at 7 bases. Trimming removed 2 bases from V and 1 base from J; junction bases left unmatched: 8. CDR1 and CDR2 (germline): LGHDT, YNNKEL (reference sequence). The CDR3 has 17 residues. For the CDR3, the DNA is TGTGCCAGCAGCCAAATGAGCGGGATTAGATCCTACAATGAGCAGTTCTTC. Protein sequence: CASSQMSGIRSYNEQFF.

The sample holds one count of this clone. V usage is TRBV27 and J usage is TRBJ2-7, with D maybe TRBD2 (6 bases). CDR3 size: 14 residues. Per the germline V gene, CDR1 is MNHEY and CDR2 is SMNVEV (reference sequence). The V end lost 3 bases, the J end lost 5 bases, and 14 bases lay between the germline ends. CDR3 amino acids: CASSFGSSSNEQYF. CDR3 bases: TGTGCCAGCAGTTTCGGGAGCTCGAGTAACGAGCAGTACTTC.

The chain couples TRBV15 to TRBJ2-3; no firm D call. The CDR3 runs 13 residues. Germline CDR1 and CDR2: LNHNV and YYDKDF (reference sequence). Trimming took off 0 bases at V and 11 bases at J, with 12 bases between the two ends. The CDR3 loop is CATSRDRTAQQYF. CDR3 bases: TGTGCCACCAGCAGAGATCGGACCGCCCAGCAGTATTTT.

The V and J genes are TRBV30 and TRBJ1-2; TRBD1 matches at 8 bases. J gave up 8 bases and V 0 bases, and 8 bases lay outside the gene matches. Germline loops: CDR1 GTSNPN, CDR2 SVGIG (reference sequence). The CDR3 covers 14 residues. CDR3 sequence (DNA): TGTGCCTGGAGTGTATCAGGGGGCCTTGGGGGCTACACCTTC. Protein sequence: CAWSVSGGLGGYTF.

The chain links TRBV6-1 to TRBJ1-5; D gene uncertain. Trimming left V 1 base short and J 1 base short, with 5 bases between. The V gene's germline CDR1 is MNHNS and CDR2 SASEGT. The CDR3 consists of 14 residues. CDR3 residues: CASSEVRSNQPQHF. DNA of the CDR3: TGTGCCAGCAGTGAAGTCAGGAGCAATCAGCCCCAGCATTTT.

The chain has TRBV5-1 and TRBJ2-5; D remains unclear. Looked up from germline, CDR1 is SGHRS and CDR2 is YFSETQ. V lost 4 bases, J lost 0 bases, and 13 bases lay in between. The CDR3 consists of 15 residues. The CDR3 sequence: CASSAGSGYQETQYF. CDR3 in DNA: TGCGCCAGCAGCGCCGGGTCGGGTTACCAAGAGACCCAGTACTTC.

The V gene is TRBV7-8, the J gene TRBJ1-6; no firm D call. CDR1 SGHVS and CDR2 FQNEAQ come from the germline V gene. This CDR3 is built from 15 residues. The ends were cut back, 4 bases at V and 7 bases at J, with 14 bases in the middle. The CDR3 DNA reads as TGTGCCAGCAGCTCTAGACGGGATCCGAATTCACCCCTCCACTTT. This encodes CASSSRRDPNSPLHF.

The V and J genes are TRBV4-3 and TRBJ2-1; TRBD2 matches 10 bases. V lost 5 bases and J lost 1; bases outside the gene matches: 2. CDR3 length: 15 amino acids. Germline assignment: CDR1 LGHNA and CDR2 YSLEER. Here the CDR3 reads CASSKTSGSYNEQFF. In nucleotides, the CDR3 is TGCGCCAGCAGCAAGACTAGCGGGTCCTACAATGAGCAGTTCTTC.

CDR3 coding DNA: TGTGCCAGCAGCCCCGGACAGGGGAGGGAGACCCAGTACTTC. Translation: CASSPGQGRETQYF. The rearrangement joins TRBV6-5 to TRBJ2-5, with TRBD1 matching 9 bases. Germline V gene data show CDR1 as MNHEY and CDR2 as SVGAGI. Germline trimming cut 6 bases from V and 5 bases from J; bases unmatched to any gene: 7. The CDR3 extends over 14 amino acids.